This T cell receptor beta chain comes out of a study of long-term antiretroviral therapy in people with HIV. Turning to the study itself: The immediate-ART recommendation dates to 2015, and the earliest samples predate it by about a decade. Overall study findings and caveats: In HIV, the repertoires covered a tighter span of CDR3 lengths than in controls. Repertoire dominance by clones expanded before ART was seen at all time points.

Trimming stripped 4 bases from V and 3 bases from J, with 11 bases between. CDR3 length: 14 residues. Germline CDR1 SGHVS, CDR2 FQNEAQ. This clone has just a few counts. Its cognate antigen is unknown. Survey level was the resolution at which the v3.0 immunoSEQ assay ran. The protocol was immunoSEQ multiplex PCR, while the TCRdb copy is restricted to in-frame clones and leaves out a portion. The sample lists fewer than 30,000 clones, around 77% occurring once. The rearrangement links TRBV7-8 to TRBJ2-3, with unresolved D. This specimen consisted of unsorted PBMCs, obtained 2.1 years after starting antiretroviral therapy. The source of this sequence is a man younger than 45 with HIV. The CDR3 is CASSSYAGTDTQYF. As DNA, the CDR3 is TGTGCCAGCAGCTCATATGCCGGAACAGATACGCAGTATTTT.